These T cell receptor beta chains were read from a single sample in a study of cytomegalovirus exposure and HLA in healthy donors. Data came from immunoSEQ multiplex PCR; TCRdb stores just in-frame clones and leaves some out. The sample includes some 140,000 clones, roughly three quarters of them seen just once. Sequenced sample: PBMCs. Receptor source: a man aged 18-30 years in good health and CMV-seronegative. The CDR3 runs from the conserved cysteine through the conserved F or W. Each record gives: J gene, clone size, D gene, V gene, CDR3 length, CDR3 DNA, CDR3 protein. A D gene is named only where the DNA matches it firmly. Clone size, where shown, is once, few, many, or a class for clones that have expanded.

>TRBJ2-4|-|-|TRBV19|20
TGTGCCAGTAGTACTCATACCCTCAGTCCTACAGCTTTAGCCAAAAACATTCAGTACTTC
CASSTHTLSPTALAKNIQYF
>TRBJ2-1|-|-|TRBV13|13
TGTGCCAGCAGCTTGGGCCCCCTCAATGAGCAGTTCTTC
CASSLGPLNEQFF
>TRBJ2-6|-|-|TRBV5-1|17
TGCGCCAGCAGCTTGGCCCAAGGGGGCTCTGGGGCCAACGTCCTGACTTTC
CASSLAQGGSGANVLTF
>TRBJ2-7|-|-|TRBV28|12
TGTGCCAGCAGTTTTAGAATCTACGAGCAGTACTTC
CASSFRIYEQYF
>TRBJ1-1|once|-|TRBV11-2|14
TGTGCCAGCAGCCGCGACAGGCTCGCCACTGAAGCTTTCTTT
CASSRDRLATEAFF
>TRBJ1-2|-|-|TRBV2|15
TGTGCCAGCAGTGAATTGGGGGGAGGGGACTATGGCTACACCTTC
CASSELGGGDYGYTF
>TRBJ1-2|-|TRBD1|TRBV15|15
TGTGCCACCCGTCACAAGGGGGCGTGGGGCTATGGCTACACCTTC
CATRHKGAWGYGYTF
>TRBJ2-3|-|-|TRBV6-5|12
TGTGCCAGCGGGCAGAACACAGATACGCAGTATTTT
CASGQNTDTQYF
>TRBJ2-2|few|-|TRBV4-3|16
TGCGCCAGCAGCCAAGAAAGGGGGAGATGGACCGGGGAGCTGTTTTTT
CASSQERGRWTGELFF
>TRBJ1-2|once|TRBD1|TRBV18|16
TGTGCCAGCTCACGAAGGGTCCCGGACAGGGTACATGGCTACACCTTC
CASSRRVPDRVHGYTF
>TRBJ1-2|-|TRBD1|TRBV18|12
TGTGCCAGCTCACGTACAGGGGATGGCTACACCTTC
CASSRTGDGYTF
>TRBJ1-6|-|-|TRBV7-2|16
TGTGCCAGCAGTGGGCCTTTGCAGGGTGGCTTTTCACCCCTCCACTTT
CASSGPLQGGFSPLHF
>TRBJ2-2|-|TRBD2|TRBV9|18
TGTGCCAGCAGCAATGAGGGACTAGCGGGGGGGTACACCGGGGAGCTGTTTTTT
CASSNEGLAGGYTGELFF
>TRBJ2-1|-|TRBD1|TRBV2|14
TGTGCCAGCAGTCCCGACAGGGTAGGGAGTGAGCAGTTCTTC
CASSPDRVGSEQFF
>TRBJ2-7|-|-|TRBV4-3|15
TGCGCCAGCAGCCCCACAGGGGGAGGGAACTACGAGCAGTACTTC
CASSPTGGGNYEQYF
>TRBJ1-4|-|TRBD1|TRBV7-9|14
TGTGCCAGCAGCCCCGCAGGACAGGTAGAAAAACTGTTTTTT
CASSPAGQVEKLFF
>TRBJ1-1|few|-|TRBV5-6|14
TGTGCCAGCAGCTTGGATCCAGGCAACACTGAAGCTTTCTTT
CASSLDPGNTEAFF
>TRBJ1-2|-|-|TRBV9|17
TGTGCCAGCAGCGTAGAACAGGGAGTAAGTCGGAGCTATGGCTACACCTTC
CASSVEQGVSRSYGYTF
>TRBJ2-7|-|-|TRBV5-6|14
TGTGCCAGCAGCTTGGCCCGGACTCACTACGAGCAGTACTTC
CASSLARTHYEQYF
>TRBJ2-7|-|TRBD1|TRBV7-6|15
TGTGCCAGCAGTTACGGACAGGGACCCTCCTACGAGCAGTACTTC
CASSYGQGPSYEQYF
>TRBJ1-1|-|TRBD1|TRBV5-3|16
TGTGCCAGAAGTCAGGACTACAGGGGGGTTAACACTGAAGCTTTCTTT
CARSQDYRGVNTEAFF
>TRBJ2-1|once|TRBD2|TRBV7-3|15
TGTGCCAGCAGCCCCACTAGCGGGGGATACAATGAGCAGTTCTTC
CASSPTSGGYNEQFF
>TRBJ2-3|-|TRBD1|TRBV5-4|15
TGTGCCAGCAGCTCGGACAGGATGAGCACAGATACGCAGTATTTT
CASSSDRMSTDTQYF
>TRBJ2-7|-|TRBD1|TRBV27|15
TGTGCCAGCAGTGTACAGGGGCTGGAATTCTACGAGCAGTACTTC
CASSVQGLEFYEQYF
>TRBJ2-3|-|TRBD1|TRBV7-9|15
TGTGCCAGCAGCGTCGGGACAGGGGGGGCCGATACGCAGTATTTT
CASSVGTGGADTQYF
>TRBJ2-7|-|-|TRBV7-2|15
TGTGCCAGCAGCTTAGATCATGGAGGCTACTACGAGCAGTACTTC
CASSLDHGGYYEQYF
>TRBJ1-5|-|-|TRBV27|14
TGTGCCAGCAAGAGTCCAGGGTGGGATCAGCCCCAGCATTTT
CASKSPGWDQPQHF
>TRBJ2-3|-|TRBD2|TRBV27|14
TGTGCCACCGCACAACGGACTAGCGCCGGAACGCAGTATTTT
CATAQRTSAGTQYF
>TRBJ1-6|-|-|TRBV27|17
TGTGCCAGCAGCCTCGGGGGGGCACTCTCCTATAATTCACCCCTCCACTTT
CASSLGGALSYNSPLHF
>TRBJ1-2|-|TRBD1|TRBV29-1|13
TGCAGCGTTACCCGGACAGGCGGGTATGGCTACACCTTC
CSVTRTGGYGYTF
>TRBJ1-3|-|TRBD1|TRBV5-1|15
TGCGCCAGCAGCGGAGGGACAGGGGAGAGGAACACCATATATTTT
CASSGGTGERNTIYF
>TRBJ2-1|-|-|TRBV7-9|13
TGTGCCAGCAGCTTACTACAGCACAATGAGCAGTTCTTC
CASSLLQHNEQFF
>TRBJ1-6|-|TRBD1|TRBV2|11
TGTGCCAGCAGCCGGGACAGTACCCTCCACTTT
CASSRDSTLHF
>TRBJ1-6|few|-|TRBV5-1|15
TGCGCCAGCAGCTTGGCTGGCCAGAATAATTCACCCCTCCACTTT
CASSLAGQNNSPLHF
>TRBJ2-3|-|TRBD1|TRBV5-1|14
TGCGCCAGCAGGGACAGGGGGCAGGCAGATACGCAGTATTTT
CASRDRGQADTQYF
>TRBJ2-6|-|-|TRBV29-1|14
TGCAGCGTAGGAGAATTCTCTGGGGCCAACGTCCTGACTTTC
CSVGEFSGANVLTF
>TRBJ2-3|-|-|TRBV25-1|12
TGTGCCAGCTCAGGGTCCACAGATACGCAGTATTTT
CASSGSTDTQYF
>TRBJ2-2|-|TRBD1|TRBV11-2|15
TGTGCCAGCAGCCCGCCGGGACAGGGAGCTCGGGAGCTGTTTTTT
CASSPPGQGARELFF
>TRBJ1-5|-|-|TRBV2|15
TGTGCCAGCAGTGGGGGACTGTTGGGCAATCAGCCCCAGCATTTT
CASSGGLLGNQPQHF
>TRBJ1-1|-|-|TRBV25-1|15
TGTGCCAGCAGTGACGTTCGGGCGGGGAACACTGAAGCTTTCTTT
CASSDVRAGNTEAFF
>TRBJ2-2|few|-|TRBV4-2|13
TGTGCCAGCAGCCAATCCCTAACCGGGGAGCTGTTTTTT
CASSQSLTGELFF
>TRBJ1-2|-|-|TRBV5-6|13
TGTGCCAGCAGCTCGGTCGGAGGCGATGGCTACACCTTC
CASSSVGGDGYTF
>TRBJ1-6|-|-|TRBV28|13
TGTGCCAGCAGTTGGGTCCTGACAAATCCCCTCCACTTT
CASSWVLTNPLHF